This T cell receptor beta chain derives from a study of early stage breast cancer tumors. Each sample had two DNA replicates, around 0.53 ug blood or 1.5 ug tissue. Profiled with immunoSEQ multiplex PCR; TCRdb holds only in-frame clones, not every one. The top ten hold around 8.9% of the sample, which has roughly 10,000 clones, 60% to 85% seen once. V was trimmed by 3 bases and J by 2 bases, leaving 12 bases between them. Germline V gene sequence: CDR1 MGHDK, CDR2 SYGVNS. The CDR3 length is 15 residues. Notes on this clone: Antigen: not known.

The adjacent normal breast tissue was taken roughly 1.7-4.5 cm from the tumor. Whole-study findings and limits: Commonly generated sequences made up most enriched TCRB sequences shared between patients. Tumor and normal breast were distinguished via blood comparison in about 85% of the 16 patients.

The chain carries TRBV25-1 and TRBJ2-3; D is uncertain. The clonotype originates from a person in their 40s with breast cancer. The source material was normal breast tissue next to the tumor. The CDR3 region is CASSDASSFTDTQYF. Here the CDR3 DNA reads TGTGCCAGCAGTGACGCCTCGTCTTTCACAGATACGCAGTATTTT.